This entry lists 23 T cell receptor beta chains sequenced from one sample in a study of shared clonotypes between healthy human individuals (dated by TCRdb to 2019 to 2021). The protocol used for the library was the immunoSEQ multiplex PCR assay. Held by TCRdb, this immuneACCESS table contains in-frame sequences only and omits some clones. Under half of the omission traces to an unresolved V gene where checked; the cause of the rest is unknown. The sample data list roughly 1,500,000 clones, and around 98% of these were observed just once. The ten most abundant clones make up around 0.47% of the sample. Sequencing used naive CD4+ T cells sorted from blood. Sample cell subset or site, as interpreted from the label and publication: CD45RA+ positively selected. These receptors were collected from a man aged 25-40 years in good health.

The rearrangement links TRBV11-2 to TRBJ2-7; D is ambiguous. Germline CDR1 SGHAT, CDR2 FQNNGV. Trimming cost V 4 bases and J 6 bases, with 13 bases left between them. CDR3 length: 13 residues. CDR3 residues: CASSSELGSEQYF. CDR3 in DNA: TGTGCCAGCAGCTCCGAGTTAGGATCCGAGCAGTACTTC.

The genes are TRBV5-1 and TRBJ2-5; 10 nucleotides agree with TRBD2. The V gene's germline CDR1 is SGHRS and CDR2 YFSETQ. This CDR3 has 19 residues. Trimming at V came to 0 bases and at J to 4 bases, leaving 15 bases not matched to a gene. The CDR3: CASSLGLAGDIHVGETQYF. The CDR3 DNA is TGCGCCAGCAGCTTGGGTCTAGCGGGAGATATACATGTAGGAGAGACCCAGTACTTC.

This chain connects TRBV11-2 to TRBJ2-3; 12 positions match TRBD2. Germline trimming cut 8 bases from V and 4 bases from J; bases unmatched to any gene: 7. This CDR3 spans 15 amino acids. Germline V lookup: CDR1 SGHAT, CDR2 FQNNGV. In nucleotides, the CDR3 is TGTGCCAGCTCACTAGCGGGAGGAATCCCAGATACGCAGTATTTT. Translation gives CASSLAGGIPDTQYF. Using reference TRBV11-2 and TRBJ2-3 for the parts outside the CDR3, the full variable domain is EAGVAQSPRYKIIEKRQSVAFWCNPISGHATLYWYQQILGQGPKLLIQFQNNGVVDDSQLPKDRFSAERLKGVDSTLKIQPAKLEDSAVYLCASSLAGGIPDTQYFGPGTRLTVL.

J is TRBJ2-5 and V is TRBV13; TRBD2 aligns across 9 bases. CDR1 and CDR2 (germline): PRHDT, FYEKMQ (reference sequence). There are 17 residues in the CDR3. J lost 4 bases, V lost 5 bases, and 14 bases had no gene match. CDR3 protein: CASSLGVAGVWRETQYF. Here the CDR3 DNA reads TGTGCCAGCAGCCTCGGAGTAGCGGGAGTCTGGCGAGAGACCCAGTACTTC.

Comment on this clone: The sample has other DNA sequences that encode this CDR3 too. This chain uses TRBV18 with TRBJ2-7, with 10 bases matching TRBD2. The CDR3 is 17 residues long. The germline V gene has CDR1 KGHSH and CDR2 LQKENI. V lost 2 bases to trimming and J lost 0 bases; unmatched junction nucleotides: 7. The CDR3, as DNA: TGTGCCAGCTCACCAGGCACTAGCGGGATCTACTCCTACGAGCAGTACTTC. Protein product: CASSPGTSGIYSYEQYF.

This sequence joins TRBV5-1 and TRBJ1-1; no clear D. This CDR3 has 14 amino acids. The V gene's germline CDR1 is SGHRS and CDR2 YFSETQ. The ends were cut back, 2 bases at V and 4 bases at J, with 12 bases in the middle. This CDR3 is CASSFMGRSTEAFF. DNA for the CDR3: TGCGCCAGCAGCTTTATGGGAAGGAGCACTGAAGCTTTCTTT.

The CDR3 DNA reads as TGTGCCAGCAGTTTTGTGGGGCCCGGGGAGCTGTTTTTT. Its translation: CASSFVGPGELFF. The chain carries TRBV28 and TRBJ2-2; tentatively, D is TRBD1 (5 bases). In germline, CDR1 is MDHEN, CDR2 SYDVKM. V shed 3 bases and J shed 6 bases, with 8 bases lying between them. CDR3 size: 13 residues.

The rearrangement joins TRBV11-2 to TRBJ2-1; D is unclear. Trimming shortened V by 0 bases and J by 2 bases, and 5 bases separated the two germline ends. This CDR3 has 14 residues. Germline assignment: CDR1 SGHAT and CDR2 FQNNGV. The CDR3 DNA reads TGTGCCAGCAGCTTAGAGCAGGCCTACAATGAGCAGTTCTTC. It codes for CASSLEQAYNEQFF.

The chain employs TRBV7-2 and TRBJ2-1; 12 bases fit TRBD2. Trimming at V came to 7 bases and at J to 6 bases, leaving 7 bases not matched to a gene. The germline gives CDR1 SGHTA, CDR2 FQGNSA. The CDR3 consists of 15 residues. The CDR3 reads CASTPGLAGLNEQFF. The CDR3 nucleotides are TGTGCCAGCACCCCCGGACTAGCGGGACTCAATGAGCAGTTCTTC.

Here the CDR3 DNA reads TGTGCCAGCTCATGGACAGCAACTAATGAAAAACTGTTTTTT. As protein: CASSWTATNEKLFF. The J gene is TRBJ1-4, the V gene TRBV18; D is perhaps TRBD1 (6 bases). The CDR3 is 14 amino acids. The V gene's germline CDR1 is KGHSH and CDR2 LQKENI. V lost 5 bases and J 0 bases, leaving 7 bases between the germline ends.

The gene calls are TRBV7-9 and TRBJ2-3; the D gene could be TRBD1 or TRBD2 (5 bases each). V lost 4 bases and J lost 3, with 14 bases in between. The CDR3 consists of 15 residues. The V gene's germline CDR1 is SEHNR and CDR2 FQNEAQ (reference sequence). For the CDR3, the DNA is TGTGCCAGCAGCTCCGGGACCCTTACGACAGATACGCAGTATTTT. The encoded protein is CASSSGTLTTDTQYF.

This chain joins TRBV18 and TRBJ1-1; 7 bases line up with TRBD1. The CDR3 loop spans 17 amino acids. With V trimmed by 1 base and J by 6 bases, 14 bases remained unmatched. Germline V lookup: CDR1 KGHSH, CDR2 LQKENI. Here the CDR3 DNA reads TGTGCCAGCTCACCACGGACAGGTACACTACCGAGTTCTGAAGCTTTCTTT. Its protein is CASSPRTGTLPSSEAFF.

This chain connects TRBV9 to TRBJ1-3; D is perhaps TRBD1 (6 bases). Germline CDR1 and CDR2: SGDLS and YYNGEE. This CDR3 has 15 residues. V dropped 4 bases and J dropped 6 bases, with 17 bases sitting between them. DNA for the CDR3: TGTGCCAGCAGCCCCAGCAGGGGTCAAAAAAACACCATATATTTT. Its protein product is CASSPSRGQKNTIYF. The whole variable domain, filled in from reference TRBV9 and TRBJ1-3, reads DSGVTQTPKHLITATGQRVTLRCSPRSGDLSVYWYQQSLDQGLQFLIQYYNGEERAKGNILERFSAQQFPDLHSELNLSSLELGDSALYFCASSPSRGQKNTIYFGEGSWLTVV.

The CDR3 coding sequence is TGTGCCACCCGGACTCGGGACACTAGCAATCAGCCCCAGCATTTT. Protein: CATRTRDTSNQPQHF. This sequence joins TRBV10-3 and TRBJ1-5; tentative D call: TRBD1 (6 bases). The V gene's germline CDR1 is ENHRY and CDR2 SYGVKD. This CDR3 is built from 15 residues. V was clipped by 10 bases and J by 0 bases, with 16 bases between them.

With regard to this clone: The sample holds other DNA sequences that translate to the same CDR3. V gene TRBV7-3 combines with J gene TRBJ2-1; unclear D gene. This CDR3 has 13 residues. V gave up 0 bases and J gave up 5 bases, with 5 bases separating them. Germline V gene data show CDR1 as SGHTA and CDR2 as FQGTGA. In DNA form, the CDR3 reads TGTGCCAGCAGCTTAACACGGGACAATGAGCAGTTCTTC. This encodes CASSLTRDNEQFF. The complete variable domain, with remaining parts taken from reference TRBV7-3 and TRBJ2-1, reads GAGVSQTPSNKVTEKGKYVELRCDPISGHTALYWYRQSLGQGPEFLIYFQGTGAADDSGLPNDRFFAVRPEGSVSTLKIQRTERGDSAVYLCASSLTRDNEQFFGPGTRLTVL.

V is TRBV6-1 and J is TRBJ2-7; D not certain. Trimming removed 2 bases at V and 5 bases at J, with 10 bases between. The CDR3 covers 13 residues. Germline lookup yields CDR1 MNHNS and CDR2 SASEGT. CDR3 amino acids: CASSEIRSDEQYF. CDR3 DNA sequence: TGTGCCAGCAGTGAAATTAGGAGCGACGAGCAGTACTTC.

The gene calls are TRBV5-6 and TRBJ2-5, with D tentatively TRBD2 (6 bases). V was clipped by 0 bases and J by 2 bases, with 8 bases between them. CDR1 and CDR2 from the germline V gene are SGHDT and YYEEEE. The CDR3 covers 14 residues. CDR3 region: CASSLERGQETQYF. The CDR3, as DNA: TGTGCCAGCAGCTTGGAACGGGGGCAAGAGACCCAGTACTTC. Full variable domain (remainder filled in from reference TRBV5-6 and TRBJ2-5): DAGVTQSPTHLIKTRGQQVTLRCSPKSGHDTVSWYQQALGQGPQFIFQYYEEEERQRGNFPDRFSGHQFPNYSSELNVNALLLGDSALYLCASSLERGQETQYFGPGTRLLVL.

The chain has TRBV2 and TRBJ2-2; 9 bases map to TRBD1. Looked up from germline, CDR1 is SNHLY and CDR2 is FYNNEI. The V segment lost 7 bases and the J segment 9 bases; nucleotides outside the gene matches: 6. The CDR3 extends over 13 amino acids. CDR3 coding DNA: TGTGCCAGCACCCGGGACAGGGCCCGGGAGCTGTTTTTT. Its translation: CASTRDRARELFF.

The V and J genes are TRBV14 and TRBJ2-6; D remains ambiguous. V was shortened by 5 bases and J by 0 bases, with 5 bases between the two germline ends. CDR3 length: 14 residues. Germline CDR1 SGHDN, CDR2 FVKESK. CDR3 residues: CASSGLSGANVLTF. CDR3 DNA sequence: TGTGCCAGCAGCGGGCTCTCTGGGGCCAACGTCCTGACTTTC. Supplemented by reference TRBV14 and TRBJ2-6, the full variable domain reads EAGVTQFPSHSVIEKGQTVTLRCDPISGHDNLYWYRRVMGKEIKFLLHFVKESKQDESGMPNNRFLAERTGGTYSTLKVQPAELEDSGVYFCASSGLSGANVLTFGAGSRLTVL.

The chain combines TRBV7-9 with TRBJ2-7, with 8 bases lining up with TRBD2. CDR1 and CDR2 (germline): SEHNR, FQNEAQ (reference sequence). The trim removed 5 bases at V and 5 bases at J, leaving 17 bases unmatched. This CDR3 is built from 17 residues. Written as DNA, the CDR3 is TGTGCCAGCAGCGGCCCGCATCCCCTAGCGGGTGTCCACGAGCAGTACTTC. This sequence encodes CASSGPHPLAGVHEQYF. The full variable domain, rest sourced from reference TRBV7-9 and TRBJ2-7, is DTGVSQNPRHKITKRGQNVTFRCDPISEHNRLYWYRQTLGQGPEFLTYFQNEAQLEKSRLLSDRFSAERPKGSFSTLEIQRTEQGDSAMYLCASSGPHPLAGVHEQYFGPGTRLTVT.

The CDR3 region has the DNA TGTGCCAGTACTGACAGGAGGACTAGCGGGATGTACAATGAGCAGTTCTTC. Residues: CASTDRRTSGMYNEQFF. The gene calls are TRBV19 and TRBJ2-1, with TRBD2 matching over 12 bases. Per the germline V gene, CDR1 is LNHDA and CDR2 is SQIVND (reference sequence). CDR3 length: 17 amino acids. V dropped 7 bases and J dropped 4; count of bases not matched to a gene: 11.

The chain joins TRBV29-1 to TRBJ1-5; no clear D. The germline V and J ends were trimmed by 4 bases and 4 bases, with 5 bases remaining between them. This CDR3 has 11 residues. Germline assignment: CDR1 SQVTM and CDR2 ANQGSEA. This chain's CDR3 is CSVGGNQPQHF. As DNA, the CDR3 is TGCAGCGTTGGAGGGAATCAGCCCCAGCATTTT.

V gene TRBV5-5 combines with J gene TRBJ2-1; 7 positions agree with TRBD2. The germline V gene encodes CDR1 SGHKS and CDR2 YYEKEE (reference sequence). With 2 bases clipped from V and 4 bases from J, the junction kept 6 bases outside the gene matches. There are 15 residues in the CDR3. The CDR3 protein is CASSFLAGLYNEQFF. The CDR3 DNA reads TGTGCCAGCAGCTTTTTAGCGGGTTTGTACAATGAGCAGTTCTTC. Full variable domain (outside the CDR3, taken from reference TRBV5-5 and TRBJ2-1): DAGVTQSPTHLIKTRGQQVTLRCSPISGHKSVSWYQQVLGQGPQFIFQYYEKEERGRGNFPDRFSARQFPNYSSELNVNALLLGDSALYLCASSFLAGLYNEQFFGPGTRLTVL.